This T cell receptor beta chain originates from a study of blood T cell repertoires in COVID-19. Overall study context: Spain, Italy and the United States supplied samples that represented acute and convalescent COVID-19. The analysed material was cDNA or gDNA that came from T cells, B-cell-depleted T cells, or PBMCs.

This table comes from immunoSEQ multiplex PCR, and its TCRdb copy is limited to in-frame clones, with some not included. The sample includes about 300,000 clones, 80% to 90% of them seen just once. Germline V gives CDR1 KGHSH, CDR2 LQKENI. CDR3 length equals 15 residues. Trimming took off 8 bases at V and 5 bases at J, with 21 bases between the two ends. The sequenced material came from PBMCs or T cells enriched from blood (not recorded which). V gene TRBV18 combines with J gene TRBJ1-2; D uncertain. This receptor was taken from a man aged 25-45 years who had recovered from COVID-19. The CDR3 DNA is TGTGCCAGCGCCGAGGTCGCGGGAAGGTATTATGGCTACACCTTC. Protein product: CASAEVAGRYYGYTF.